These T cell receptor beta chains were read from a single sample in a study of beta chain features in type 1 diabetes. Clones were read by immunoSEQ multiplex PCR, and TCRdb kept only the in-frame ones, dropping some. The repertoire includes tens of thousands of clones, approximately 43% of them detected once, and roughly 0.13% sits in the top ten. The specimen was stem cell memory CD4+ T cells from blood. The receptors were sampled from a man aged 25-45 years with type 1 diabetes. Both conserved end residues are part of each CDR3. The order of the fields is D gene, clone size, V gene, J gene, CDR3 protein, CDR3 DNA. The D gene is left open where the match is weak. The listing skips clone size in some rows; elsewhere it reads once, few, many or a size class.

d_gene: TRBD2
abundance: .
v_gene: TRBV19
j_gene: TRBJ2-3
CDR3aa: CASSRGGRGIDTQYF
CDR3nt: TGTGCCAGTAGTCGGGGGGGGAGAGGGATAGATACGCAGTATTTT

d_gene: TRBD2
abundance: few
v_gene: TRBV7-2
j_gene: TRBJ2-7
CDR3aa: CASSLGTSSYEQYF
CDR3nt: TGTGCCAGCAGCTTAGGGACTAGCTCCTACGAGCAGTACTTC

d_gene: TRBD2
abundance: .
v_gene: TRBV5-6
j_gene: TRBJ2-7
CDR3aa: CASSLYPSGSYEQYF
CDR3nt: TGTGCCAGCAGCTTGTATCCTAGCGGTTCCTACGAGCAGTACTTC

d_gene: TRBD2
abundance: .
v_gene: TRBV5-1
j_gene: TRBJ2-7
CDR3aa: CASSSLVGGESYEQYF
CDR3nt: TGCGCCAGCAGCTCCCTGGTCGGGGGGGAGTCCTACGAGCAGTACTTC

d_gene: .
abundance: .
v_gene: TRBV6-5
j_gene: TRBJ2-1
CDR3aa: CASSFINEQFF
CDR3nt: TGTGCCAGCAGTTTTATCAATGAGCAGTTCTTC

d_gene: .
abundance: .
v_gene: TRBV5-1
j_gene: TRBJ2-2
CDR3aa: CASSWSRINTGELFF
CDR3nt: TGCGCCAGCAGCTGGAGCCGGATTAACACCGGGGAGCTGTTTTTT

d_gene: TRBD2
abundance: few
v_gene: TRBV6-5
j_gene: TRBJ2-7
CDR3aa: CASRRLAGDTYEQYF
CDR3nt: TGTGCCAGCAGAAGACTAGCGGGAGATACCTACGAGCAGTACTTC

d_gene: .
abundance: .
v_gene: TRBV7-3
j_gene: TRBJ2-7
CDR3aa: CASSPGLLNEQYF
CDR3nt: TGTGCCAGCAGCCCAGGACTGCTGAACGAGCAGTACTTC

d_gene: .
abundance: .
v_gene: TRBV5-1
j_gene: TRBJ2-7
CDR3aa: CASSQQTRGEQYF
CDR3nt: TGCGCCAGCAGCCAACAAACCCGCGGCGAGCAGTACTTC

d_gene: TRBD1
abundance: .
v_gene: TRBV27
j_gene: TRBJ2-7
CDR3aa: CASSAGPGQGTIEQYF
CDR3nt: TGTGCCAGCAGTGCGGGGCCGGGACAGGGGACCATCGAGCAGTACTTC

d_gene: .
abundance: .
v_gene: TRBV28
j_gene: TRBJ2-7
CDR3aa: CASSSPYREIYEQYF
CDR3nt: TGTGCCAGCAGTTCCCCTTACCGGGAAATCTACGAGCAGTACTTC

d_gene: TRBD2
abundance: once
v_gene: TRBV2
j_gene: TRBJ2-3
CDR3aa: CASIAGGLTDTQYF
CDR3nt: TGTGCCAGCATCGCGGGAGGGCTCACAGATACGCAGTATTTT

d_gene: .
abundance: few
v_gene: TRBV27
j_gene: TRBJ2-7
CDR3aa: CASSLQGAASYEQYF
CDR3nt: TGTGCCAGCAGTTTACAGGGCGCAGCCTCCTACGAGCAGTACTTC

d_gene: .
abundance: .
v_gene: TRBV5-1
j_gene: TRBJ1-2
CDR3aa: CASRRGREDGYTF
CDR3nt: TGCGCCAGCCGAAGGGGGAGGGAAGATGGCTACACCTTC

d_gene: .
abundance: few
v_gene: TRBV5-6
j_gene: TRBJ2-5
CDR3aa: CASSSLGVTRETQYF
CDR3nt: TGTGCCAGCAGCTCCCTCGGGGTCACAAGAGAGACCCAGTACTTC

d_gene: TRBD1
abundance: few
v_gene: TRBV5-1
j_gene: TRBJ2-5
CDR3aa: CASSPTGERETQYF
CDR3nt: TGCGCCAGCAGCCCAACAGGGGAACGGGAGACCCAGTACTTC

d_gene: TRBD2
abundance: few
v_gene: TRBV2
j_gene: TRBJ2-3
CDR3aa: CASSEMLAGVTDTQYF
CDR3nt: TGTGCCAGCAGTGAAATGCTAGCGGGAGTCACAGATACGCAGTATTTT

d_gene: TRBD2
abundance: .
v_gene: TRBV19
j_gene: TRBJ2-1
CDR3aa: CASSPRTSGGYNEQFF
CDR3nt: TGTGCCAGTAGTCCAAGGACTAGCGGGGGTTACAATGAGCAGTTCTTC

d_gene: TRBD1
abundance: .
v_gene: TRBV30
j_gene: TRBJ2-3
CDR3aa: CALRSGGPLADTQYF
CDR3nt: TGTGCCTTGCGGTCAGGGGGCCCCCTAGCAGATACGCAGTATTTT

d_gene: .
abundance: few
v_gene: TRBV7-2
j_gene: TRBJ2-5
CDR3aa: CASTQNQGTQYF
CDR3nt: TGTGCCAGCACCCAAAACCAGGGTACCCAGTACTTC

d_gene: .
abundance: once
v_gene: TRBV5-4
j_gene: TRBJ2-3
CDR3aa: CASSLGNSLTDTQYF
CDR3nt: TGTGCCAGCAGCTTGGGGAACAGCCTCACAGATACGCAGTATTTT

d_gene: TRBD2
abundance: few
v_gene: TRBV29-1
j_gene: TRBJ2-7
CDR3aa: CSVGGTSYEQYF
CDR3nt: TGCAGCGTTGGGGGGACTAGCTACGAGCAGTACTTC

d_gene: TRBD2
abundance: few
v_gene: TRBV6-6
j_gene: TRBJ2-7
CDR3aa: CASSREGRVIEQYF
CDR3nt: TGTGCCAGCAGCAGGGAGGGCAGGGTAATCGAGCAGTACTTC

d_gene: .
abundance: few
v_gene: TRBV25-1
j_gene: TRBJ1-2
CDR3aa: CASSTRGYYGYTF
CDR3nt: TGTGCCAGCAGTACCCGGGGGTACTATGGCTACACCTTC

d_gene: .
abundance: .
v_gene: TRBV7-2
j_gene: TRBJ1-5
CDR3aa: CASSLRRSQPQHF
CDR3nt: TGTGCCAGCAGCTTAAGGCGGAGTCAGCCCCAGCATTTT

d_gene: .
abundance: .
v_gene: TRBV30
j_gene: TRBJ2-1
CDR3aa: CAWSEAATYNEQFF
CDR3nt: TGTGCCTGGAGTGAAGCGGCGACCTACAATGAGCAGTTCTTC